Described below is a single TCR beta chain sequence and its context. No antigen is known for it. Base qualities are not recorded, but no much larger clone differs from it by a single base. These data belong to a study of blood T cell repertoires in COVID-19 (dated by TCRdb to 2018 to 2021). About the study as a whole: Samples covering the acute and convalescent phases of COVID-19 were provided by collaborators in the United States, Italy and Spain. The prospective study material was composed of cDNA or gDNA derived from T cells, B-cell-depleted T cells, or PBMCs. The dataset comprised deeply sampled blood TCRbeta repertoires from subjects exposed to, actively infected with, or recovered from COVID-19. The repertoires were made available in a free public database intended to serve as a resource for research on the immune response to SARS-CoV-2. Samples came from the ongoing ImmuneRACE study (first 160 participants) plus 1,254 subjects from 6 global collaborators. A de-identified subject ID, COVID-19 status, age in years and sex were almost always included in the sample metadata. Where available, HLA class I and class II types were obtained from metadata supplied by the sample provider rather than from assay-based typing. The investigation overall reported the following: Clinical and demographic metadata were provided uncurated, with the amount varying by source and participant.

One collaborating source in Seattle enrolled patients while the patients were actively infected and followed the patients over time throughout the course of disease. Each collaborating institution followed its own protocols to collect whole blood in K2EDTA tubes. For TCRbeta analysis, collaborator samples were shipped as frozen whole blood, as isolated PBMCs, or as DNA extracted from either sample type. Sequences LNHDA (CDR1) and SQIVND (CDR2) are obtained from the germline V gene (reference sequence). From its cysteine to its phenylalanine, the CDR3 spans 15 amino acids. The only DNA kept is the CDR3, 45 bases in frame from the first base. The junction carries 10 bases between V and J, which are trimmed by 0 bases and 2 bases respectively. The immunoSEQ Assay, a bias-controlled multiplex PCR, was used to amplify TCRbeta CDR3 regions from genomic DNA. The authors' pipeline ran thus. Nucleated cell counts per sample were estimated from amplification of reference gene primers within the assay. To quantify the absolute abundance of each unique TCRbeta CDR3 rearrangement, sequence reads were collapsed and filtered. For each sample, productive Simpson clonality was calculated by taking the square root of Simpson's diversity index across productive rearrangements. Sourced from immuneACCESS, this table was stored by TCRdb with only in-frame sequences that have V and J called. A share of the clones is absent; for the studies checked, an unresolved V gene accounts for under half, and the remainder has no known explanation. V, J and clone size are those of that table, while D and trimming were read from the DNA. The sample table records about 250,000 clones; roughly four fifths of these occur just once. The ten largest clones add up to less than 20% of the sample.

Sequences were obtained from peripheral blood. The sequence is built from TRBV19 and TRBJ1-2; TRBD1 is perhaps the D gene, given 6 matching bases. The sequence came from a person between 65 and 80 years old with COVID-19, enrolled during active disease. The CDR3 has the sequence CASSIEWGLNYGYTF. The DNA reads as follows: TGTGCCAGTAGTATAGAGTGGGGGCTGAACTATGGCTACACCTTC.